The source of this TCR beta chain is a study of shared clonotypes between healthy human individuals. General observations from the study: A limitation of the genetic and exposure-history diversity represented arose from few donors.

Profiling relied on immunoSEQ multiplex PCR, and the TCRdb table lists in-frame clones only, not all of them. This sample has about 2 million clones, with approximately 95% found just once. Notes on this clone: Its matching antigen is unknown.

Naive CD8 cells, CD45RO-negative and positively selected for CCR7, excluded terminally differentiated effector memory CD45RA+ cells. The source is a man aged 18 to 30 in good health. Input material: naive CD8+ T cells sorted from blood.

CDR3 nucleotide sequence: TGTGCCAGCAGTTACACTGGGGCCTTCACTGAAGCTTTCTTT. Encoded protein: CASSYTGAFTEAFF. The chain has TRBV6-5 and TRBJ1-1; possibly TRBD1 for D (5 bases). Germline V gene lookup returns CDR1 MNHEY and CDR2 SVGAGI. V was shortened by 2 bases and J by 4 bases, with 11 bases between the two germline ends. The CDR3 contains 14 residues.